This TCR beta chain was identified during a study of blood T cell repertoires in COVID-19. The wider study: The United States, Italy and Spain supplied acute and convalescent COVID-19 samples. PBMCs, B-cell-depleted T cells, or T cells provided the cDNA or gDNA that made up the material.

Seattle's enrolled individuals joined amid active infection and were then monitored longitudinally. This CDR3 comprises 14 residues. The germline CDR1 and CDR2 sequences are LNHDA and SQIVND (reference sequence). The V and J ends lost 6 bases and 0 bases respectively, with 9 bases between them. The protocol was immunoSEQ multiplex PCR, while the TCRdb copy is restricted to in-frame clones and leaves out a portion. In the table there are tens of thousands of clones, approximately 92% of which are singletons. The TCR sequence derives from a woman aged 55-69 years with COVID-19, enrolled during active disease. The sequenced sample was peripheral blood. The chain joins TRBV19 to TRBJ2-1; no clear D. The DNA for the CDR3 is TGTGCCAGTAGCCCGCGTAGCTCCTACAATGAGCAGTTCTTC. It codes for CASSPRSSYNEQFF.